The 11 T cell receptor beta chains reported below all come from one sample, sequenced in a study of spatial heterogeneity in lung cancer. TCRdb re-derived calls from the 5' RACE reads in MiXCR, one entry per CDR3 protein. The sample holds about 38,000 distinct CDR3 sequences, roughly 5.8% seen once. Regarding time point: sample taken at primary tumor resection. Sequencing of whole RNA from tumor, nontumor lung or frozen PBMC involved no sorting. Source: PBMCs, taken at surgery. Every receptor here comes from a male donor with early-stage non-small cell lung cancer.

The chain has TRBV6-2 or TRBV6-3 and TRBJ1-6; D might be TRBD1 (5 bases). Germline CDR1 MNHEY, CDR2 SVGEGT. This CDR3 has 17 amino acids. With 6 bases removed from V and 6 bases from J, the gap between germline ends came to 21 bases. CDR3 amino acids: CASSPAGLKGANSPLHF. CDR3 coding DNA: TGTGCCAGCAGCCCCGCGGGACTAAAAGGAGCTAATTCACCCCTCCACTTT.

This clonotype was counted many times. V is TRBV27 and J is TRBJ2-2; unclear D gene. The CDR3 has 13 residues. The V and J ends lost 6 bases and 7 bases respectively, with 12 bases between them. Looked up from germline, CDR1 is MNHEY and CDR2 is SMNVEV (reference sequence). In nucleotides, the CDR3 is TGTGCCAGCAGACCCAACTTTAACGGGGAGCTGTTTTTT. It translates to CASRPNFNGELFF.

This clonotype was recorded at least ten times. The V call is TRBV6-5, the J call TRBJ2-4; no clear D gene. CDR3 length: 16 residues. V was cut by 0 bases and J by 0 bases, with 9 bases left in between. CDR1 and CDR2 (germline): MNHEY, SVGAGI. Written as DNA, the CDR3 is TGTGCCAGCAGTTACTCGGGCAGTCGAGCCAAAAACATTCAGTACTTC. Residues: CASSYSGSRAKNIQYF.

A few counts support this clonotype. In nucleotides, the CDR3 is TGCGCCAGCAGCTTGGGACAGCGACAAGAGACCCAGTACTTC. As protein: CASSLGQRQETQYF. V is TRBV5-1 and J is TRBJ2-5; possibly TRBD1 for D (5 bases). Trimming took 0 bases from V and 2 from J, leaving 8 bases between them. The germline V gene has CDR1 SGHRS and CDR2 YFSETQ. This CDR3 contains 14 residues.

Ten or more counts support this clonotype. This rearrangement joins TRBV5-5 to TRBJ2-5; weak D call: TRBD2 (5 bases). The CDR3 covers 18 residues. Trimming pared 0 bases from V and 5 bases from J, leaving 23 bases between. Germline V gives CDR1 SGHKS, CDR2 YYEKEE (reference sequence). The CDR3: CASSLGYYELRSGETQYF. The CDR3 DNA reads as TGTGCCAGCAGCTTGGGATACTACGAGTTACGCTCGGGGGAGACCCAGTACTTC.

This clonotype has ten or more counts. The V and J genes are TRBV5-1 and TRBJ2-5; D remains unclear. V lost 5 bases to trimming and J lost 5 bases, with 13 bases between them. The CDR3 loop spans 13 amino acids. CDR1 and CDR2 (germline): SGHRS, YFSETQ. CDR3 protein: CASRGGFGETQYF. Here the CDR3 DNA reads TGCGCCAGCAGAGGTGGGTTCGGGGAGACCCAGTACTTC.

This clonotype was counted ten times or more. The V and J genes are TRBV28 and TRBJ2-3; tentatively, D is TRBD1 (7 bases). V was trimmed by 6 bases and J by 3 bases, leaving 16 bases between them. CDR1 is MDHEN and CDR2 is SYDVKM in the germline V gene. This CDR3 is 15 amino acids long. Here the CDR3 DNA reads TGTGCCAGCAGCAACCGGGACAGCGGGACAGATACGCAGTATTTT. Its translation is CASSNRDSGTDTQYF.

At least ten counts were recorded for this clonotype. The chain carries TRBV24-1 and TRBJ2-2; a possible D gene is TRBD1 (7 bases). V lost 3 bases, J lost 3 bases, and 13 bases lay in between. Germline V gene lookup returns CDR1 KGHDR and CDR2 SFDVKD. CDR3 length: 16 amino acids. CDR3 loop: CATSDRDRDYTGELFF. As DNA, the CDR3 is TGTGCCACCAGTGATCGCGACAGGGACTACACCGGGGAGCTGTTTTTT.

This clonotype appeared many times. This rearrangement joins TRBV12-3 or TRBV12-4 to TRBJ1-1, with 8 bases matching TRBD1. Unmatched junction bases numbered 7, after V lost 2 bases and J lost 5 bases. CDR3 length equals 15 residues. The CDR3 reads CASSLSGQGATEAFF. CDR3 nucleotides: TGTGCCAGCAGTTTATCAGGACAGGGAGCGACTGAAGCTTTCTTT.

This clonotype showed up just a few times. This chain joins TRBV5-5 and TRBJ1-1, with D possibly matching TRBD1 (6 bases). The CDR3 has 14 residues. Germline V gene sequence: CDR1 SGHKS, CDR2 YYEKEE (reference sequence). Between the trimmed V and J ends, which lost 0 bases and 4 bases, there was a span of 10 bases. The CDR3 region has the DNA TGTGCCAGCAGCTTGGGAGGGGGTGGCACTGAAGCTTTCTTT. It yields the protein CASSLGGGGTEAFF.

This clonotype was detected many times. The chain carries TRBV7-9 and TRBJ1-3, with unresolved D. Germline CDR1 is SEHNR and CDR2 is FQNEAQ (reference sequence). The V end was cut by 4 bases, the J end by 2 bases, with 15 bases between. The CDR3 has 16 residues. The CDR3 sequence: CASSSLSSSTGNTIYF. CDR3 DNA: TGTGCCAGCAGCTCCTTAAGCTCCTCCACTGGAAACACCATATATTTT.